A selection of T cell receptor beta chains follows, all from one sample in a study of radiotherapy plus CTLA-4 blockade in lung cancer. Some clones are missing from TCRdb's copy, which holds only in-frame ones; the method was immunoSEQ multiplex PCR. The profile shows approximately 52,000 clones, 77% of them singletons. The sequencing here drew on peripheral blood, taken from a patient treated with radiotherapy plus ipilimumab. The receptor set was obtained from a human donor with non-small cell lung cancer whose response to radiotherapy plus ipilimumab could not be evaluated. CDR3s include the opening cysteine and the closing phenylalanine or tryptophan. Each record gives: J gene, D gene, V gene, clone size, CDR3 DNA, CDR3 protein. The D gene is left open where the match is weak. Some rows have no size entry. The others give once, few or many, or a class for an expanded clone.

j_gene: TRBJ2-5
d_gene: TRBD2
v_gene: TRBV11-2
abundance: NA
CDR3nt: TGTGCCAGCAGCTTAATCATAGCGGGAGATCGGGAGACCCAGTACTTC
CDR3aa: CASSLIIAGDRETQYF

j_gene: TRBJ1-5
d_gene: NA
v_gene: TRBV6-1
abundance: NA
CDR3nt: TGTGCCAGCAGTCAGTTCGGCAATCAGCCCCAGCATTTT
CDR3aa: CASSQFGNQPQHF

j_gene: TRBJ1-1
d_gene: NA
v_gene: TRBV6-5
abundance: NA
CDR3nt: TGTGCCAGCAGTTACCGATCAGGGACTGAAGCTTTCTTT
CDR3aa: CASSYRSGTEAFF

j_gene: TRBJ2-7
d_gene: NA
v_gene: TRBV27
abundance: NA
CDR3nt: TGTGCCAGCAGTTCCTTCCGATTACCCCTCCGTTCGAGCGAGCAGTACTTC
CDR3aa: CASSSFRLPLRSSEQYF

j_gene: TRBJ2-4
d_gene: TRBD1
v_gene: TRBV9
abundance: NA
CDR3nt: TGTGCCAGCAGCGCCAGGGGGCGCGGGGAAAACATTCAGTACTTC
CDR3aa: CASSARGRGENIQYF

j_gene: TRBJ2-7
d_gene: TRBD1
v_gene: TRBV6-6
abundance: NA
CDR3nt: TGTGCCAGCAGACCTTACAGGGGCTTCAACGAGCAGTACTTC
CDR3aa: CASRPYRGFNEQYF

j_gene: TRBJ2-3
d_gene: NA
v_gene: TRBV9
abundance: NA
CDR3nt: TGTGCCAGCAGCGTAGTAGGAGAAGTTAGCACAGATACGCAGTATTTT
CDR3aa: CASSVVGEVSTDTQYF

j_gene: TRBJ1-1
d_gene: TRBD1
v_gene: TRBV6-5
abundance: NA
CDR3nt: TGTGCCAGCAGTTACAGACAGGGAGCTGAAGCTTTCTTT
CDR3aa: CASSYRQGAEAFF

j_gene: TRBJ2-1
d_gene: NA
v_gene: TRBV7-9
abundance: NA
CDR3nt: TGTGCCAGCAGCTTAGCGACAGGGATTAGCGGGAAGACCTACAATGAGCAGTTCTTC
CDR3aa: CASSLATGISGKTYNEQFF

j_gene: TRBJ2-5
d_gene: TRBD2
v_gene: TRBV7-2
abundance: NA
CDR3nt: TGTGCCAGCAGCAAGGGAGGAGCGGGGGGATTCCAAGAGACCCAGTACTTC
CDR3aa: CASSKGGAGGFQETQYF

j_gene: TRBJ1-1
d_gene: TRBD1
v_gene: TRBV30
abundance: NA
CDR3nt: TGTGCCTGGAGTTCTACAGGGGGGTACACTGAAGCTTTCTTT
CDR3aa: CAWSSTGGYTEAFF

j_gene: TRBJ2-3
d_gene: TRBD2
v_gene: TRBV5-1
abundance: NA
CDR3nt: TGCGCCAGCAGCTTGGACTTAGCGGGGGGGCCGTTAGATACGCAGTATTTT
CDR3aa: CASSLDLAGGPLDTQYF

j_gene: TRBJ1-2
d_gene: NA
v_gene: TRBV28
abundance: NA
CDR3nt: TGTGCCAGTTTTCCGCGGGGGGTCGGACTCTATGGCTACACCTTC
CDR3aa: CASFPRGVGLYGYTF

j_gene: TRBJ1-2
d_gene: TRBD1
v_gene: TRBV28
abundance: few
CDR3nt: TGTGCCACTCAGACAGGGGCCACCAACTATGGCTACACCTTC
CDR3aa: CATQTGATNYGYTF

j_gene: TRBJ2-3
d_gene: NA
v_gene: TRBV7-3
abundance: NA
CDR3nt: TGTGCCAGCAGCTTAGCTGCGGGCCCAGATACGCAGTATTTT
CDR3aa: CASSLAAGPDTQYF

j_gene: TRBJ2-1
d_gene: NA
v_gene: TRBV7-3
abundance: once
CDR3nt: TGTGCCAGCAGCTTATATTTCCCCCCGGATGAGCAGTTCTTC
CDR3aa: CASSLYFPPDEQFF

j_gene: TRBJ1-1
d_gene: NA
v_gene: TRBV18
abundance: NA
CDR3nt: TGTGCCAGCTCACCATCGGCAGGGAACACTGAAGCTTTCTTT
CDR3aa: CASSPSAGNTEAFF

j_gene: TRBJ2-7
d_gene: NA
v_gene: TRBV5-1
abundance: NA
CDR3nt: TGCGCCAGCAGCTCTACCTCATCCTACGAGCAGTACTTC
CDR3aa: CASSSTSSYEQYF

j_gene: TRBJ1-1
d_gene: TRBD1
v_gene: TRBV2
abundance: NA
CDR3nt: TGTGCCAGCAGCGAAAACAGGGGAAAGGGCACTGAAGCTTTCTTT
CDR3aa: CASSENRGKGTEAFF

j_gene: TRBJ2-2
d_gene: NA
v_gene: TRBV30
abundance: NA
CDR3nt: TGTGCCTGGAGTGTCTTAAGCCACATAGCACGCGGGGAGCTGTTTTTT
CDR3aa: CAWSVLSHIARGELFF

j_gene: TRBJ1-2
d_gene: TRBD1
v_gene: TRBV5-4
abundance: NA
CDR3nt: TGTGCCAGCAGCTTGGCTTTGGGTGGGACAGGGGACTATGGCTACACCTTC
CDR3aa: CASSLALGGTGDYGYTF

j_gene: TRBJ1-1
d_gene: NA
v_gene: TRBV2
abundance: NA
CDR3nt: TGTGCCAGCAGGTTACAGGGGAACACTGAAGCTTTCTTT
CDR3aa: CASRLQGNTEAFF

j_gene: TRBJ2-3
d_gene: TRBD2
v_gene: TRBV5-1
abundance: NA
CDR3nt: TGCGCCAGCAGCGTTGGTGGGGGGGTCGGCACAGATACGCAGTATTTT
CDR3aa: CASSVGGGVGTDTQYF

j_gene: TRBJ2-1
d_gene: NA
v_gene: TRBV7-7
abundance: NA
CDR3nt: TGTGCTAGCAGCTTATATGGGGCGCAGGAGCAGTTCTTC
CDR3aa: CASSLYGAQEQFF

j_gene: TRBJ1-1
d_gene: NA
v_gene: TRBV5-4
abundance: NA
CDR3nt: TGTGCCAGCAGCTCGGACAGAGTGAACACTGAAGCTTTCTTT
CDR3aa: CASSSDRVNTEAFF

j_gene: TRBJ2-5
d_gene: TRBD2
v_gene: TRBV5-1
abundance: NA
CDR3nt: TGCGCCAGCAGCTTGTCTAGCGGGAGGGGGGAGACCCAGTACTTC
CDR3aa: CASSLSSGRGETQYF

j_gene: TRBJ2-7
d_gene: NA
v_gene: TRBV19
abundance: NA
CDR3nt: TGTGCCAGTAGTATGACAGGGAGGACCTCCTACGAGCAGTACTTC
CDR3aa: CASSMTGRTSYEQYF

j_gene: TRBJ2-2
d_gene: NA
v_gene: TRBV2
abundance: NA
CDR3nt: TGTGCCAGCAGTGAATTGGGGCGAAGAAACACCGGGGAGCTGTTTTTT
CDR3aa: CASSELGRRNTGELFF

j_gene: TRBJ1-5
d_gene: NA
v_gene: TRBV18
abundance: NA
CDR3nt: TGTGCCAGCTCAACAACTTACGGGGATCAGCCCCAGCATTTT
CDR3aa: CASSTTYGDQPQHF

j_gene: TRBJ1-1
d_gene: NA
v_gene: TRBV2
abundance: NA
CDR3nt: TGTGCCAGCAGTGAAAATAGCCCGGAAGCTTTCTTT
CDR3aa: CASSENSPEAFF

j_gene: TRBJ1-5
d_gene: TRBD1
v_gene: TRBV19
abundance: few
CDR3nt: TGTGCCAGTAGTTCACGACAGGGTGGCAATCAGCCCCAGCATTTT
CDR3aa: CASSSRQGGNQPQHF

j_gene: TRBJ2-1
d_gene: TRBD2
v_gene: TRBV28
abundance: NA
CDR3nt: TGTGCCAGCGCCTTGGCGGGGGGAGTGAATGAGCAGTTCTTC
CDR3aa: CASALAGGVNEQFF

j_gene: TRBJ2-7
d_gene: TRBD1
v_gene: TRBV18
abundance: NA
CDR3nt: TGTGCCAGCTCACCAACGGCACCGGGACAGGGGCCCTACGAGCAGTACTTC
CDR3aa: CASSPTAPGQGPYEQYF

j_gene: TRBJ2-7
d_gene: TRBD1
v_gene: TRBV27
abundance: NA
CDR3nt: TGTGCCAGCAGCCCCTTTCTTGGGGACAGGGGTGAGCAGTACTTC
CDR3aa: CASSPFLGDRGEQYF

j_gene: TRBJ2-3
d_gene: TRBD2
v_gene: TRBV19
abundance: NA
CDR3nt: TGTGCCAGTCGGGCTAGCGGGGGCCACTCGAGCACAGATACGCAGTATTTT
CDR3aa: CASRASGGHSSTDTQYF

j_gene: TRBJ2-5
d_gene: NA
v_gene: TRBV11-2
abundance: NA
CDR3nt: TGTGCCAGCAGCCTACGACTCAGCCAAGAGACCCAGTACTTC
CDR3aa: CASSLRLSQETQYF

j_gene: TRBJ1-6
d_gene: NA
v_gene: TRBV4-3
abundance: NA
CDR3nt: TGCGCCAGCAGCCAAGCTAGCTCCTATAATTCACCCCTCCACTTT
CDR3aa: CASSQASSYNSPLHF

j_gene: TRBJ2-7
d_gene: TRBD2
v_gene: TRBV5-6
abundance: NA
CDR3nt: TGTGCCAGCAGTCTCCCCCGGGTGGGGCGGGGGGCCTACGAGCAGTACTTC
CDR3aa: CASSLPRVGRGAYEQYF

j_gene: TRBJ2-6
d_gene: NA
v_gene: TRBV7-2
abundance: NA
CDR3nt: TGTGCCAGCAGCCCCTTGAGCTCTGGGGCCAACGTCCTGACTTTC
CDR3aa: CASSPLSSGANVLTF

j_gene: TRBJ1-1
d_gene: NA
v_gene: TRBV27
abundance: NA
CDR3nt: TGTGCCAGCAGGTTGGGAGACGGTAGAAACACTGAAGCTTTCTTT
CDR3aa: CASRLGDGRNTEAFF

j_gene: TRBJ1-5
d_gene: TRBD1
v_gene: TRBV2
abundance: NA
CDR3nt: TGTGCCAGCAGTGGACAGGGGGATCAGCCCCAGCATTTT
CDR3aa: CASSGQGDQPQHF

j_gene: TRBJ2-5
d_gene: TRBD2
v_gene: TRBV7-2
abundance: NA
CDR3nt: TGTGCCAGCAGCCCCGGCCGGACGGGGGGGGCTGCGAAGACCCAGTACTTC
CDR3aa: CASSPGRTGGAAKTQYF

j_gene: TRBJ1-1
d_gene: NA
v_gene: TRBV7-3
abundance: few
CDR3nt: TGTGCCAGCAGCTTAGAGGCCGGGTCTGAAGCTTTCTTT
CDR3aa: CASSLEAGSEAFF

j_gene: TRBJ1-5
d_gene: NA
v_gene: TRBV7-2
abundance: NA
CDR3nt: TGTGCCAGCAGTTCAAATTACGGGACCCAGCATTTT
CDR3aa: CASSSNYGTQHF

j_gene: TRBJ1-2
d_gene: NA
v_gene: TRBV28
abundance: NA
CDR3nt: TGTGCCAGCAGTTTATGGGAACAGGGAGACTATGGCTACACCTTC
CDR3aa: CASSLWEQGDYGYTF

j_gene: TRBJ2-1
d_gene: TRBD1
v_gene: TRBV27
abundance: NA
CDR3nt: TGTGCCAGCAGTGTGCCGGGACAGGGGAATGAGCAGTTCTTC
CDR3aa: CASSVPGQGNEQFF

j_gene: TRBJ2-1
d_gene: TRBD2
v_gene: TRBV30
abundance: NA
CDR3nt: TGTGCCTGGAGTCGGCTAGCGGGAAACGGTGAGCAGTTCTTC
CDR3aa: CAWSRLAGNGEQFF

j_gene: TRBJ1-6
d_gene: TRBD1
v_gene: TRBV4-1
abundance: NA
CDR3nt: TGCGCCAGCAGCCCTCCGGGACAGGGTTATTCACCCCTCCACTTT
CDR3aa: CASSPPGQGYSPLHF

j_gene: TRBJ1-5
d_gene: TRBD1
v_gene: TRBV7-2
abundance: NA
CDR3nt: TGTGCCAGCAGCCCCACGGGACAGAGCAATCAGCCCCAGCATTTT
CDR3aa: CASSPTGQSNQPQHF

j_gene: TRBJ1-1
d_gene: NA
v_gene: TRBV18
abundance: NA
CDR3nt: TGTGCCAGCTCACCTTTTTCAGGGGTGTACACTGAAGCTTTCTTT
CDR3aa: CASSPFSGVYTEAFF